This T cell receptor beta chain was identified during a study of CD8 T cells in Susac syndrome. In germline, CDR1 is LGHNA, CDR2 YNFKEQ. The V and J ends lost 0 bases and 7 bases, in that order; junction bases with no gene match: 2. This CDR3 is 15 amino acids long. Reverse transcription of roughly 0.5 to 1 ug RNA was carried out with random hexamers. TCRdb re-called the immunoSEQ multiplex PCR reads with MiXCR, one entry per CDR3 protein. This sample has 110,000 or so distinct CDR3 sequences, with 90% to 95% found just once. Relapsing-remitting disease, either stable or active, was present in the multiple sclerosis controls, who were treatment-naive patients.

This chain links TRBV4-2 with TRBJ2-3, with TRBD2 matching over 12 bases. Sequenced input: CD4+ T cells from PBMCs. This sequence was found in a human donor with multiple sclerosis. The CDR3 sequence: CASSQETSGGYTQYF. CDR3 coding DNA: TGTGCCAGCAGCCAAGAGACTAGCGGGGGTTATACGCAGTATTTT.